The sequence of this TCR beta chain was determined in a study of regulatory T cells in long-lasting Graves disease. Trimming removed 5 bases from V and 4 bases from J; junction bases left unmatched: 9. CDR3 size: 15 residues. CDR1 MDHEN and CDR2 SYDVKM come from the germline V gene. The sample's time point: persistent/refractory GD, antithyroid drugs over 5 years with positive TRAb. The TCR library was prepared using RNA isolated from PBMCs. iRepertoire HTBI primers and Arm-PCR of CDR3 regions built TCR beta libraries. TCRdb re-called the multiplex PCR reads with MiXCR, one entry per CDR3 protein. The profile shows approximately 500,000 distinct CDR3 sequences, 20% to 25% of them singletons. The study's findings and limits: Persistent disease showed a preference for TRBV28, TRBJ1-2 and TRBJ2-5.

There are many counts of this clonotype. Antigen: not known. This clonotype originated in a female donor with Graves disease. The sequencing here drew on peripheral blood mononuclear cells (PBMCs), taken when the disease was refractory, from a patient treated with antithyroid drugs. The chain joins TRBV28 to TRBJ2-5; TRBD1 matches 8 bases. The CDR3 is CASSPGQVMLETQYF. In nucleotides, the CDR3 is TGTGCCAGCAGTCCGGGACAGGTGATGTTAGAGACCCAGTACTTC.